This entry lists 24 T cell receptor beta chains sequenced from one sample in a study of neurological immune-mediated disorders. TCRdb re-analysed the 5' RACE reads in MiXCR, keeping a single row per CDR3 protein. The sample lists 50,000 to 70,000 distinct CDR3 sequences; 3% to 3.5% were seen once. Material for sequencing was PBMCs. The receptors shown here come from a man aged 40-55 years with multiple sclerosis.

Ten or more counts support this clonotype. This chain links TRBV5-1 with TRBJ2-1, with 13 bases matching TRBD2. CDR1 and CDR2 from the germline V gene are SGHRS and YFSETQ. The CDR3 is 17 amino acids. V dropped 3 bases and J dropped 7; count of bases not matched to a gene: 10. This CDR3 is CASSSTSGRASGNEQFF. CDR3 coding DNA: TGCGCCAGCAGCTCAACTAGCGGGAGGGCCTCGGGGAATGAGCAGTTCTTC.

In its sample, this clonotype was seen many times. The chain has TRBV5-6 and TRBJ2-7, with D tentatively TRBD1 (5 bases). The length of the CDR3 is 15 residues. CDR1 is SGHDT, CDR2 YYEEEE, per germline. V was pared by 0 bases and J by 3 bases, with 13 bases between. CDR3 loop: CASSLALGALYEQYF. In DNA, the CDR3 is TGTGCCAGCAGCTTGGCGTTAGGGGCTCTCTACGAGCAGTACTTC.

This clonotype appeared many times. CDR3 nucleotide sequence: TGTGCCAGCAGCCGGGGCGGGGTAGGATTCAATGAGCAGTTCTTC. The encoded protein is CASSRGGVGFNEQFF. The V and J genes are TRBV3-1 and TRBJ2-1, with D perhaps TRBD2 (6 bases). V was trimmed by 4 bases and J by 6 bases, leaving 16 bases between them. Germline V gives CDR1 LGHDT, CDR2 YNNKEL (reference sequence). The CDR3 is 15 amino acids.

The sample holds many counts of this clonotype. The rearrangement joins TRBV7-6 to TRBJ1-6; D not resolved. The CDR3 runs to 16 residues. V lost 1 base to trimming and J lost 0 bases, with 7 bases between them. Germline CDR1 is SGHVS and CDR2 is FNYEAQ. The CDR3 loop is CASSLGDPSYNSPLHF. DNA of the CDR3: TGTGCCAGCAGCTTAGGGGATCCCTCCTATAATTCACCCCTCCACTTT.

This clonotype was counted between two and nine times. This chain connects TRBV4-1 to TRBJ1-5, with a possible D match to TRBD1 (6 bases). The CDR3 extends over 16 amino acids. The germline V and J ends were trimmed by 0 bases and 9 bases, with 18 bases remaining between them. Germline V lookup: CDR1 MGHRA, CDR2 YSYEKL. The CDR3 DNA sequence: TGCGCCAGCAGCCAAGAGTGGGGGTGGACAGACTCGCCCCAGCATTTT. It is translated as CASSQEWGWTDSPQHF.

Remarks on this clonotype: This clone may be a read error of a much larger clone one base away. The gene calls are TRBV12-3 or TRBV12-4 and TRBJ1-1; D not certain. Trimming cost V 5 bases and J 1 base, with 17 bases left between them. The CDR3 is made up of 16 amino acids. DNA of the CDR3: TGTGCCAGCAGTACTCTTCAGTGGGCGGGGAACACTGAAGCTTTCTTT. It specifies CASSTLQWAGNTEAFF.

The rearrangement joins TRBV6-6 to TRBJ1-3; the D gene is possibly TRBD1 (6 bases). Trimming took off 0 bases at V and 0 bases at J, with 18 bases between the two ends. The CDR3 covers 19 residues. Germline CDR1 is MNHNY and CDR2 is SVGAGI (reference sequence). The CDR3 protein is CASSYSKGGGFRSGNTIYF. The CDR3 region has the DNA TGTGCCAGCAGTTACTCGAAAGGAGGGGGATTTCGCTCTGGAAACACCATATATTTT.

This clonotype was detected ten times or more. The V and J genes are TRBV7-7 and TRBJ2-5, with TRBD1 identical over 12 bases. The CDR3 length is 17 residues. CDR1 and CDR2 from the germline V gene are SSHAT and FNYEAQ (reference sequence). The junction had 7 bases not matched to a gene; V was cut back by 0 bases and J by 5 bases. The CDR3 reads CASSLAPGTGGVETQYF. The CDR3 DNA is TGTGCCAGCAGCTTAGCGCCCGGGACAGGGGGCGTGGAGACCCAGTACTTC.

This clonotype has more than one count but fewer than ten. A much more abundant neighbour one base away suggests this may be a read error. The CDR3 DNA sequence: TGTGCCAGCAGTTCCGGGACAGGGACGCACCAGCATTTT. Its translation: CASSSGTGTHQHF. The chain combines TRBV6-5 with TRBJ1-5; TRBD1 agrees at 9 bases. Unmatched junction bases numbered 7, after V lost 4 bases and J lost 12 bases. Germline V gene sequence: CDR1 MNHEY, CDR2 SVGAGI. CDR3 length: 13 residues.

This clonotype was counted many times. CDR3 residues: CASSSGTSVETQYF. The CDR3 DNA follows: TGTGCCAGCAGCTCCGGCACTAGCGTCGAGACCCAGTACTTC. The chain carries TRBV5-5 and TRBJ2-5; 7 bases map to TRBD2. This CDR3 contains 14 residues. The trim removed 3 bases at V and 5 bases at J, leaving 7 bases unmatched. The V gene's germline CDR1 is SGHKS and CDR2 YYEKEE (reference sequence).

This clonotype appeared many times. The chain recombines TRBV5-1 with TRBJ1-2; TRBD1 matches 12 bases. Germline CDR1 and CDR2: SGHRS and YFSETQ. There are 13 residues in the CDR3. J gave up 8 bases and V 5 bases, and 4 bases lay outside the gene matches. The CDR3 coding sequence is TGCGCCAGCAGGGGACAGGGGGCCGGCGGCTACACCTTC. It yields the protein CASRGQGAGGYTF.

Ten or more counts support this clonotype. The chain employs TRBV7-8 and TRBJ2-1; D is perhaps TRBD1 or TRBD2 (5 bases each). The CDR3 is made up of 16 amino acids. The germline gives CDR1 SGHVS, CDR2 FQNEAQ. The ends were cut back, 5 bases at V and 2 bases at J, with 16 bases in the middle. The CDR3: CASSGVLGEPYNEQFF. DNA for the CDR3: TGTGCCAGCAGCGGGGTTTTGGGGGAACCCTACAATGAGCAGTTCTTC.

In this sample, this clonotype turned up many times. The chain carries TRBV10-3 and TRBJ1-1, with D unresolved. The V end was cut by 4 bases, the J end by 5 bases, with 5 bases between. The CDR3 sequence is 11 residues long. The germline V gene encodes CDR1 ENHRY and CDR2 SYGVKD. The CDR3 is CAISGGTEAFF. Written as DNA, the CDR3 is TGTGCCATCAGTGGAGGGACTGAAGCTTTCTTT.

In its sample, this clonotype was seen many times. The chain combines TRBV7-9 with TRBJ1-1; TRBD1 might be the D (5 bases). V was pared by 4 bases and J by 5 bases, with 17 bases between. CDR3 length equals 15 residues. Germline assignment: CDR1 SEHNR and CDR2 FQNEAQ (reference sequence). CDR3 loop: CASSSLSGFGTEAFF. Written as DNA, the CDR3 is TGTGCCAGCAGCTCGCTCTCAGGGTTCGGGACTGAAGCTTTCTTT.

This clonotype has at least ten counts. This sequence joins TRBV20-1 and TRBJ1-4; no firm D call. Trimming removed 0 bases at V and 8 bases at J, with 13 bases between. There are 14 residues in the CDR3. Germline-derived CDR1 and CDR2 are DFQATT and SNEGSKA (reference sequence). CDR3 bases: TGCAGTGCTAGAGATGGTGGGGATTTCGAAAAACTGTTTTTT. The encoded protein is CSARDGGDFEKLFF.

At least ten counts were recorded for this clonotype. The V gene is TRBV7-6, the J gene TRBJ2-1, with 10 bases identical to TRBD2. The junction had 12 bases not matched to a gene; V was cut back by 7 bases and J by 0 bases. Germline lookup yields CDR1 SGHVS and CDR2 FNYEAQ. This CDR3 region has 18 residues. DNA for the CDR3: TGTGCCAGCATGGCGCTAGCGGGAGTCGGGAGCTCCTACAATGAGCAGTTCTTC. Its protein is CASMALAGVGSSYNEQFF.

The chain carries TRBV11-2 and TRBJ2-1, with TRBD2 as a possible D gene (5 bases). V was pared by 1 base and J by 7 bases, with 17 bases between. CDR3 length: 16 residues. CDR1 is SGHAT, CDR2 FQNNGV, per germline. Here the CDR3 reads CASSLVPGLVLNEQFF. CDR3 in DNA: TGTGCCAGCAGCTTAGTCCCGGGATTGGTACTGAATGAGCAGTTCTTC. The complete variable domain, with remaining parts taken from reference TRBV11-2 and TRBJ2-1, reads EAGVAQSPRYKIIEKRQSVAFWCNPISGHATLYWYQQILGQGPKLLIQFQNNGVVDDSQLPKDRFSAERLKGVDSTLKIQPAKLEDSAVYLCASSLVPGLVLNEQFFGPGTRLTVL.

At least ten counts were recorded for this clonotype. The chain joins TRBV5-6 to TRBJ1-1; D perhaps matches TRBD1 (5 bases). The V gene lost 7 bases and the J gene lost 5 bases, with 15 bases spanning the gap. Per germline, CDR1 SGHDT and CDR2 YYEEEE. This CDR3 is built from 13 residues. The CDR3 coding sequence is TGTGCCAGCGCGCGGGACCTGGGGACTGAAGCTTTCTTT. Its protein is CASARDLGTEAFF.

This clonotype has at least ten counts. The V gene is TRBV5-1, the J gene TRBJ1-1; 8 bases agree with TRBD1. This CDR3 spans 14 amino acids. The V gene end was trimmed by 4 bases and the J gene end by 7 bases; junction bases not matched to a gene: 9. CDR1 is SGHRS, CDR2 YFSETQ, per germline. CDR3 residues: CASSPDRVTSEAFF. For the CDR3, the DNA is TGCGCCAGCAGCCCGGACAGGGTTACAAGTGAAGCTTTCTTT. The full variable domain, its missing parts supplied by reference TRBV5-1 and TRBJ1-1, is KAGVTQTPRYLIKTRGQQVTLSCSPISGHRSVSWYQQTPGQGLQFLFEYFSETQRNKGNFPGRFSGRQFSNSRSEMNVSTLELGDSALYLCASSPDRVTSEAFFGQGTRLTVV.

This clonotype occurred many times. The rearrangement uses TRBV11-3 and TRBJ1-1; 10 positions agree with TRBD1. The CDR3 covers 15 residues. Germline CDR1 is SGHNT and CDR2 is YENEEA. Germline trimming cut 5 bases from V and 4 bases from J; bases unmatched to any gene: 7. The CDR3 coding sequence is TGTGCCAGCAGCCAAGGGGGACAGGGGAGCACTGAAGCTTTCTTT. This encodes CASSQGGQGSTEAFF.

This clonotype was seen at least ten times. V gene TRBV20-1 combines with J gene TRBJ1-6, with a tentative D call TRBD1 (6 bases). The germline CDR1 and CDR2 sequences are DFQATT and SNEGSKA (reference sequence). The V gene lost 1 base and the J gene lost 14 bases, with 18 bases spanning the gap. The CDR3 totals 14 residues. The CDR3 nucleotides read TGCAGTGCTAGAGTCTCTGGACAGTCAGCAACCCTCCACTTT. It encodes CSARVSGQSATLHF.

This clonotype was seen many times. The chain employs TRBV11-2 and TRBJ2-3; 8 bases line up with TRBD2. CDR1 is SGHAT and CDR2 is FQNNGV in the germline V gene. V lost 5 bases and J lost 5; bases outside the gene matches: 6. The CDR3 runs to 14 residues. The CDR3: CASSQGLARDTQYF. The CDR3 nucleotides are TGTGCCAGCAGCCAAGGACTAGCAAGAGATACGCAGTATTTT.

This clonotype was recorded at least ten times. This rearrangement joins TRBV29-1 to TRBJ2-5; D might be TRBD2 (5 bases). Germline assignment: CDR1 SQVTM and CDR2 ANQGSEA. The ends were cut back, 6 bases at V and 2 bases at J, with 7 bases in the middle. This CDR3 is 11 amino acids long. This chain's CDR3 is CSVREQETQYF. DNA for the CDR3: TGCAGCGTACGGGAACAAGAGACCCAGTACTTC.

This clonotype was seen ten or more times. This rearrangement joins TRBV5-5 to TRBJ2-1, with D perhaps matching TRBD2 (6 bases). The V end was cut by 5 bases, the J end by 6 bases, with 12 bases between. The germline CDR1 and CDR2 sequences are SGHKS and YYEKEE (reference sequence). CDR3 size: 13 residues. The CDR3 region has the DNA TGTGCCAGCAGTGTTGGAGGGAGCAATGAGCAGTTCTTC. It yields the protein CASSVGGSNEQFF.